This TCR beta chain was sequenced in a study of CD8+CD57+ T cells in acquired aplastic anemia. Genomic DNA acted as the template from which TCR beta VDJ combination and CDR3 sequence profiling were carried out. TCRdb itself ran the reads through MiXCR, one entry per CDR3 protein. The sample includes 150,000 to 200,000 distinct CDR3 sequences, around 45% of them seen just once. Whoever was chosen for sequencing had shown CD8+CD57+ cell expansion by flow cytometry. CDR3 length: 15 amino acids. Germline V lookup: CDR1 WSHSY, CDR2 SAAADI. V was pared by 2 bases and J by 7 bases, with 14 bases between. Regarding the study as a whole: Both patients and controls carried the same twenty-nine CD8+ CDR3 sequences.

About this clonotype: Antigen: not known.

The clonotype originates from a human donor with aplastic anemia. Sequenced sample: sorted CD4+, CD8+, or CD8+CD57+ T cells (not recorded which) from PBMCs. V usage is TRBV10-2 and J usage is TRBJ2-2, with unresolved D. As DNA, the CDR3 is TGCGCCAGCAGTGAGGAGTCAGGCTTCAGCGGGGAGCTGTTTTTT. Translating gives CASSEESGFSGELFF.